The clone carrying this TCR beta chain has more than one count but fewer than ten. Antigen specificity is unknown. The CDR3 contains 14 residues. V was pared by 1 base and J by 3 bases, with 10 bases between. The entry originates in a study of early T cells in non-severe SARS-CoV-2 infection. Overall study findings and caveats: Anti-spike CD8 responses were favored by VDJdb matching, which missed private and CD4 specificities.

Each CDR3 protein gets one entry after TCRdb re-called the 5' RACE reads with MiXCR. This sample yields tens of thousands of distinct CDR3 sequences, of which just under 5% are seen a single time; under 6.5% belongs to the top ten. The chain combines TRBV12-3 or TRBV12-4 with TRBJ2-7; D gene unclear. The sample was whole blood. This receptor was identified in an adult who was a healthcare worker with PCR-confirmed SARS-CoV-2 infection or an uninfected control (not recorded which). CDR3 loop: CASSLGTYFYEQYF. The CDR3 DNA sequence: TGTGCCAGCAGTTTAGGCACATACTTCTACGAGCAGTACTTC.